Following are 32 T cell receptor beta chains from one sample sequenced in a study of blood T cell repertoires in COVID-19. The protocol was immunoSEQ multiplex PCR, while the TCRdb copy is restricted to in-frame clones and leaves out a portion. The sample yields some 77,000 clones, around 90% seen once. The sequencing sample was made of peripheral blood. All receptors derive from a man younger than 45 with acute or convalescent COVID-19.

In its sample, this clone was seen once. The J gene is TRBJ2-1, the V gene TRBV4-3; weak D call: TRBD1 (7 bases). There are 15 residues in the CDR3. Between the trimmed V and J ends, which lost 5 bases and 4 bases, there was a span of 15 bases. Germline V gene data show CDR1 as LGHNA and CDR2 as YSLEER. CDR3 nucleotides: TGCGCCAGCAGCGAGGGGGCGGGAAGGTACAATGAGCAGTTCTTC. The encoded protein is CASSEGAGRYNEQFF.

The chain recombines TRBV7-2 with TRBJ2-3; D is unclear. CDR1 is SGHTA and CDR2 is FQGNSA in the germline V gene. V was shortened by 5 bases and J by 4 bases, with 10 bases between the two germline ends. The CDR3 consists of 13 residues. As DNA, the CDR3 is TGTGCCAGCAGCCAAAGTAGTGCAGATACGCAGTATTTT. Its translation: CASSQSSADTQYF.

V and J are TRBV30 and TRBJ1-5; D ambiguous. This CDR3 spans 13 amino acids. Trimming took 5 bases from V and 2 from J, leaving 10 bases between them. CDR1 GTSNPN and CDR2 SVGIG come from the germline V gene (reference sequence). The DNA of the CDR3 is TGTGCCTGGTCCCCCGGGGGCAATCAGCCCCAGCATTTT. Its translation is CAWSPGGNQPQHF.

This rearrangement joins TRBV2 to TRBJ2-4; D gene ambiguous. Germline V gene data show CDR1 as SNHLY and CDR2 as FYNNEI. CDR3 length: 15 amino acids. V lost 1 base, J lost 1 base, and 8 bases lay in between. This chain's CDR3 is CASSEDGSAKNIQYF. In nucleotides, the CDR3 is TGTGCCAGCAGTGAAGATGGCAGTGCCAAAAACATTCAGTACTTC.

The chain carries TRBV2 and TRBJ2-1; TRBD2 matches 8 bases. The CDR3 spans 14 residues. V was clipped by 5 bases and J by 1 base; unmatched bases: 1. Germline V gene sequence: CDR1 SNHLY, CDR2 FYNNEI. The CDR3 nucleotides read TGTGCCAGCAGTCGGGAGGGGTCCTACAATGAGCAGTTCTTC. It codes for CASSREGSYNEQFF. Full variable domain (outside the CDR3, taken from reference TRBV2 and TRBJ2-1): EPEVTQTPSHQVTQMGQEVILRCVPISNHLYFYWYRQILGQKVEFLVSFYNNEISEKSEIFDDQFSVERPDGSNFTLKIRSTKLEDSAMYFCASSREGSYNEQFFGPGTRLTVL.

The chain employs TRBV7-2 and TRBJ2-1; D is unresolved. Trimming removed 1 base from V and 7 bases from J, with 14 bases in between. The CDR3 is 15 residues long. Germline lookup yields CDR1 SGHTA and CDR2 FQGNSA. The CDR3 nucleotides are TGTGCCAGCAGCTTAGGGTATAGCTCTGGTAATGAGCAGTTCTTC. It is translated as CASSLGYSSGNEQFF.

The rearrangement links TRBV19 to TRBJ1-5, with a possible D match to TRBD1 (5 bases). The CDR3 length is 15 residues. The germline V gene has CDR1 LNHDA and CDR2 SQIVND (reference sequence). V was shortened by 7 bases and J by 6 bases, with 19 bases between the two germline ends. This chain's CDR3 is CASKIQVGVPQPQHF. In nucleotides, the CDR3 is TGTGCCAGTAAGATCCAGGTAGGGGTGCCTCAGCCCCAGCATTTT. Drawing the rest from reference TRBV19 and TRBJ1-5, the complete variable domain is DGGITQSPKYLFRKEGQNVTLSCEQNLNHDAMYWYRQDPGQGLRLIYYSQIVNDFQKGDIAEGYSVSREKKESFPLTVTSAQKNPTAFYLCASKIQVGVPQPQHFGDGTRLSIL.

CDR3 region: CASSLNQPQHF. The CDR3 DNA reads TGTGCCAGCAGCCTGAATCAGCCCCAGCATTTT. The rearrangement links TRBV28 to TRBJ1-5; D unclear. Per the germline V gene, CDR1 is MDHEN and CDR2 is SYDVKM. Trimming pared 6 bases from V and 4 bases from J, leaving 4 bases between. The length of the CDR3 is 11 residues.

V and J are TRBV9 and TRBJ1-6; D is ambiguous. This CDR3 has 15 residues. Germline CDR1 reads SGDLS; CDR2 reads YYNGEE. The V and J ends lost 3 bases and 9 bases respectively, with 16 bases between them. CDR3 DNA sequence: TGTGCCAGCAGCGCGGAGGGTGGGCTGGGTTCACCCCTCCACTTT. The encoded protein is CASSAEGGLGSPLHF.

V usage is TRBV7-6 and J usage is TRBJ1-3; maybe TRBD1 (5 bases). CDR1 and CDR2 (germline): SGHVS, FNYEAQ. Trimming left V 1 base short and J 6 bases short, with 10 bases between. This CDR3 comprises 14 residues. CDR3 residues: CASSLEGRVNTIYF. The CDR3 DNA sequence: TGTGCCAGCAGCTTAGAGGGCAGGGTAAACACCATATATTTT.

The gene calls are TRBV30 and TRBJ2-7; 13 bases align to TRBD2. From germline, CDR1 is GTSNPN and CDR2 SVGIG (reference sequence). The CDR3 totals 17 residues. The trim removed 2 bases at V and 9 bases at J, leaving 16 bases unmatched. CDR3 protein: CAWSIRTSGSQGRMQYF. The CDR3 DNA is TGTGCCTGGAGTATCAGGACTAGCGGGAGTCAAGGTCGGATGCAGTACTTC.

The gene calls are TRBV12-3 or TRBV12-4 and TRBJ1-5, with TRBD1 identical over 11 bases. The CDR3 length is 13 residues. The junction had 6 bases not matched to a gene; V was cut back by 5 bases and J by 12 bases. The chain's CDR3 is CASSPGTGGLQHF. The CDR3 DNA follows: TGTGCCAGCAGTCCCGGGACAGGGGGGCTCCAGCATTTT.

This rearrangement joins TRBV5-4 to TRBJ2-1, with TRBD2 matching 12 bases. The V segment lost 3 bases and the J segment 7 bases; nucleotides outside the gene matches: 8. The CDR3 totals 16 residues. Germline V gene lookup returns CDR1 SGHNT and CDR2 YYREEE (reference sequence). The CDR3 region is CASSSRLAGEVNEQFF. Written as DNA, the CDR3 is TGTGCCAGCAGCTCCAGACTAGCGGGAGAAGTAAATGAGCAGTTCTTC.

The V gene is TRBV4-1, the J gene TRBJ2-3; 14 bases agree with TRBD2. The CDR3 has 19 residues. CDR1 and CDR2 (germline): MGHRA, YSYEKL. V was clipped by 6 bases and J by 3 bases; unmatched bases: 14. As DNA, the CDR3 is TGCGCCAGCAGTGAAAGGCAGGGTGGGACTAGCGGGAGAACAGATACGCAGTATTTT. Amino acids: CASSERQGGTSGRTDTQYF.

This CDR3 reads CASSVGTAGELFF. Here the CDR3 DNA reads TGTGCCAGCAGCGTGGGGACAGCCGGGGAGCTGTTTTTT. The chain carries TRBV11-2 and TRBJ2-2; 7 positions agree with TRBD1. Trimming removed 5 bases from V and 6 bases from J; junction bases left unmatched: 3. Germline V lookup: CDR1 SGHAT, CDR2 FQNNGV. There are 13 residues in the CDR3.

The chain carries TRBV6-6 and TRBJ2-7, with D unresolved. CDR3 length: 15 residues. The germline V and J ends were trimmed by 6 bases and 0 bases, with 15 bases remaining between them. CDR1 MNHNY and CDR2 SVGAGI come from the germline V gene (reference sequence). The CDR3 sequence: CASSPTLLSSYEQYF. The CDR3 DNA reads TGTGCCAGCAGCCCCACCCTACTGAGCTCCTACGAGCAGTACTTC.

The chain couples TRBV6-4 to TRBJ2-3, with D maybe TRBD2 (6 bases). Trimming shortened V by 4 bases and J by 2 bases, and 16 bases separated the two germline ends. This CDR3 is built from 16 residues. Germline lookup yields CDR1 MRHNA and CDR2 SNTAGT. CDR3 residues: CASSGGGSGDTDTQYF. The CDR3 region has the DNA TGTGCCAGCAGTGGAGGTGGTAGCGGAGACACAGATACGCAGTATTTT.

The genes are TRBV7-2 and TRBJ1-1; 7 bases map to TRBD1. The V gene's germline CDR1 is SGHTA and CDR2 FQGNSA. Trimming took 4 bases from V and 7 from J; bases not matched to a gene: 6. CDR3 length: 13 residues. The DNA of the CDR3 is TGTGCCAGCAGCTCAGACAGGGAGTATGAAGCTTTCTTT. It encodes CASSSDREYEAFF.

This clone appeared a single time. J is TRBJ2-3 and V is TRBV6-6, with 7 bases identical to TRBD1. This CDR3 has 15 amino acids. Per germline, CDR1 MNHNY and CDR2 SVGAGI (reference sequence). V gave up 7 bases and J gave up 1 base; unmatched junction bases: 8. As DNA, the CDR3 is TGTGCCAGCAACCTGGACAGGCTGGGCACAGATACGCAGTATTTT. Its protein product is CASNLDRLGTDTQYF.

V usage is TRBV20-1 and J usage is TRBJ2-7, with a weak D call TRBD2 (5 bases). This CDR3 spans 15 amino acids. The ends were cut back, 3 bases at V and 4 bases at J, with 19 bases in the middle. In germline, CDR1 is DFQATT, CDR2 SNEGSKA (reference sequence). The CDR3 sequence is CSASFWTLTGYEQYF. The CDR3 DNA sequence: TGCAGTGCTAGTTTCTGGACTCTAACGGGATACGAGCAGTACTTC.

The genes are TRBV15 and TRBJ2-5; 8 positions agree with TRBD1. CDR1 is LNHNV and CDR2 is YYDKDF in the germline V gene (reference sequence). The V gene end was trimmed by 5 bases and the J gene end by 4 bases; junction bases not matched to a gene: 18. CDR3 length: 18 residues. This CDR3 reads CATSSHFRGLSWGETQYF. CDR3 in DNA: TGTGCCACCAGCTCACACTTCAGGGGGCTTTCCTGGGGAGAGACCCAGTACTTC.

This sequence joins TRBV28 and TRBJ2-1; TRBD2 aligns across 8 bases. This CDR3 is built from 15 residues. Per germline, CDR1 MDHEN and CDR2 SYDVKM. The V segment lost 3 bases and the J segment 8 bases; nucleotides outside the gene matches: 9. The CDR3, as DNA: TGTGCCAGCAGTTTCAAGGTGGGCGGGAGGCATGAGCAGTTCTTC. Amino acids: CASSFKVGGRHEQFF.

This chain connects TRBV21-1 to TRBJ2-5; the D segment call TRBD1 is taken from the table without a DNA check. TRBV21-1 is labeled a pseudogene. The CDR3 covers 16 residues. CDR3 sequence (DNA): TGTGCCAGCAGCAAAAGGTTCCAGGGGGACAAAGAGACCCAGTACTTC. Its translation: CASSKRFQGDKETQYF.

The chain combines TRBV5-1 with TRBJ1-2, with 7 bases matching TRBD1. Germline loops: CDR1 SGHRS, CDR2 YFSETQ. Losses at the gene ends were 0 bases for V and 1 base for J; bases not matched to a gene: 9. This CDR3 comprises 17 residues. The CDR3 protein is CASSLEAGTAVNYGYTF. The CDR3 nucleotides are TGCGCCAGCAGCTTGGAGGCCGGGACAGCTGTTAACTATGGCTACACCTTC.

The chain recombines TRBV10-3 with TRBJ2-1, with 10 positions matching TRBD2. This CDR3 has 14 residues. V was pared by 6 bases and J by 7 bases, with 6 bases of the junction left unmatched. Germline lookup yields CDR1 ENHRY and CDR2 SYGVKD. In nucleotides, the CDR3 is TGTGCCATCAGCCCAGCGGGAGGGGAGAATGAGCAGTTCTTC. Its translation: CAISPAGGENEQFF.

There are many counts of this clone. The chain combines TRBV9 with TRBJ2-4; D is undetermined. CDR1 and CDR2 from the germline V gene are SGDLS and YYNGEE. V was trimmed by 0 bases and J by 3 bases, leaving 7 bases between them. CDR3 size: 14 residues. The CDR3 region is CASSVDINKNIQYF. The CDR3 DNA follows: TGTGCCAGCAGCGTAGACATTAACAAAAACATTCAGTACTTC. Looking up the rest from reference TRBV9 and TRBJ2-4 gives the full variable domain: DSGVTQTPKHLITATGQRVTLRCSPRSGDLSVYWYQQSLDQGLQFLIQYYNGEERAKGNILERFSAQQFPDLHSELNLSSLELGDSALYFCASSVDINKNIQYFGAGTRLSVL.

The rearrangement links TRBV28 to TRBJ2-1, with 10 bases aligning to TRBD1. Per the germline V gene, CDR1 is MDHEN and CDR2 is SYDVKM. The junction had 10 bases not matched to a gene; V was cut back by 10 bases and J by 7 bases. The CDR3 consists of 14 residues. This CDR3 is CAIHPGQGVNEQFF. The CDR3 DNA is TGTGCCATCCACCCCGGACAGGGGGTGAATGAGCAGTTCTTC.

The V gene is TRBV9, the J gene TRBJ1-5, with D possibly TRBD1 on 5 matching bases. V lost 3 bases and J lost 5, with 9 bases in between. Germline V gene data show CDR1 as SGDLS and CDR2 as YYNGEE. The CDR3 is 13 residues long. CDR3 sequence: CASSAQGDQPQHF. The DNA for the CDR3 is TGTGCCAGCAGCGCCCAGGGCGATCAGCCCCAGCATTTT.

This clone was counted at least ten times. The chain couples TRBV12-5 to TRBJ2-5, with a weak D call TRBD2 (5 bases). This CDR3 spans 15 amino acids. The germline V gene encodes CDR1 LGHNT and CDR2 FRNRAP. V was trimmed by 3 bases and J by 2 bases, leaving 13 bases between them. The CDR3 is CASGFGPRDQETQYF. The CDR3, as DNA: TGTGCTAGTGGTTTTGGACCTCGGGATCAAGAGACCCAGTACTTC.

In regard to this clone: The junction departs from the called germline gene at one end, perhaps through a read error. Within the sample, other DNA sequences also encode this same CDR3. The genes are TRBV5-5 and TRBJ2-7; TRBD1 matches 9 bases. Germline assignment: CDR1 SGHKS and CDR2 YYEKEE (reference sequence). The CDR3 length is 14 residues. The CDR3 DNA reads as TGCGCCAGCAGCTGGACAGGGGACCCCTACGAGCAGTACTTC. Its translation is CASSWTGDPYEQYF.

This chain connects TRBV19 to TRBJ2-1; 11 bases line up with TRBD2. After removal of 6 bases from V and 3 bases from J, the junction contained 7 bases not matched to a gene. Looked up from germline, CDR1 is LNHDA and CDR2 is SQIVND (reference sequence). This CDR3 region has 16 residues. DNA of the CDR3: TGTGCCAGTAGAGGAACCGGGACTAGCGGCTACAATGAGCAGTTCTTC. This translates into CASRGTGTSGYNEQFF. Variable domain in full (rest from reference TRBV19 and TRBJ2-1): DGGITQSPKYLFRKEGQNVTLSCEQNLNHDAMYWYRQDPGQGLRLIYYSQIVNDFQKGDIAEGYSVSREKKESFPLTVTSAQKNPTAFYLCASRGTGTSGYNEQFFGPGTRLTVL.

J is TRBJ2-5 and V is TRBV12-3 or TRBV12-4, with TRBD2 as a possible D gene (6 bases). The CDR3 extends over 13 amino acids. V lost 2 bases and J 5 bases, leaving 9 bases between the germline ends. CDR3 loop: CASSLRGTETQYF. The CDR3 DNA sequence: TGTGCCAGCAGTTTACGGGGGACGGAGACCCAGTACTTC.